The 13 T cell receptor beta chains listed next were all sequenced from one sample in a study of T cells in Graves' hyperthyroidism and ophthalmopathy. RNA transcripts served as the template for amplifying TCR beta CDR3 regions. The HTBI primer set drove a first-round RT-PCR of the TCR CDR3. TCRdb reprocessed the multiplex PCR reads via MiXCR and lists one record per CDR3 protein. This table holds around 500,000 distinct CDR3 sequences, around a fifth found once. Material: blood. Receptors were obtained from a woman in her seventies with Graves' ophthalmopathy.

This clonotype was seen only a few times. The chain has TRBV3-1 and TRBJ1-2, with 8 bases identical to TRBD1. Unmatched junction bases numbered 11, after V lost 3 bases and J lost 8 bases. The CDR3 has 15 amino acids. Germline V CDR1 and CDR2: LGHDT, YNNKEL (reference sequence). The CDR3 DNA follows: TGTGCCAGCAGCCAGAACCGACAGGGGTCGAGAGGCTACACCTTC. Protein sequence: CASSQNRQGSRGYTF.

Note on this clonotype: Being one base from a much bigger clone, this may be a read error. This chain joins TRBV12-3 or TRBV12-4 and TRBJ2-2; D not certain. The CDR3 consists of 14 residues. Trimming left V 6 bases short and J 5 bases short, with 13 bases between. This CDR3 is CASRPGVATGELFF. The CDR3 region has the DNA TGTGCCAGCAGACCCGGTGTGGCGACCGGGGAGCTGTTTTTT.

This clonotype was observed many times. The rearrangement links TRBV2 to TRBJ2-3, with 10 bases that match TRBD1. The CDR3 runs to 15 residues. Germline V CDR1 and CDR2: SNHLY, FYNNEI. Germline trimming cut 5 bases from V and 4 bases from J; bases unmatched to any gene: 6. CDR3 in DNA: TGTGCCAGCAGTAAATACGGACAGGGGGCAGATACGCAGTATTTT. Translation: CASSKYGQGADTQYF.

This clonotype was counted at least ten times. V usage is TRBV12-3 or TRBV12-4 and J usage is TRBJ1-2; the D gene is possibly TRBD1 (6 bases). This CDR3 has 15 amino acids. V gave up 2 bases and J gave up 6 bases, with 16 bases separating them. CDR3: CASSLSTQGRDGYTF. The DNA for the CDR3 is TGTGCCAGCAGTTTATCGACCCAGGGGAGGGATGGCTACACCTTC.

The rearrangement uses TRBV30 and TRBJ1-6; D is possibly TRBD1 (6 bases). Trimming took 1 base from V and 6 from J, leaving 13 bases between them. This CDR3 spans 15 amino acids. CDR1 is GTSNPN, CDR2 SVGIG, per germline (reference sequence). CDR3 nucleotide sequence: TGTGCCTGGAGTGCGCTCAGGGGAGTTAATTCACCCCTCCACTTT. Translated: CAWSALRGVNSPLHF.

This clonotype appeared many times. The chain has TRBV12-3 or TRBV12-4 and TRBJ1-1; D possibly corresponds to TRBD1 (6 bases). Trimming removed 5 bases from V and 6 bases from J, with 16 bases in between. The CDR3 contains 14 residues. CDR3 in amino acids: CASSPGTHRAEAFF. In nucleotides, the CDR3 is TGTGCCAGCAGTCCCGGGACACATCGCGCTGAAGCTTTCTTT.

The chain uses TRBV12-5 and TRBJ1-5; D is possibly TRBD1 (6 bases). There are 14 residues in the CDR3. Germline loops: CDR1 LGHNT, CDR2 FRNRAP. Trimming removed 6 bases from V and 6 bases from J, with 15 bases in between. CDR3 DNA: TGTGCTAGTGGGGGGGGGGGGCCCTCTCAGCCCCAGCATTTT. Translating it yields CASGGGGPSQPQHF. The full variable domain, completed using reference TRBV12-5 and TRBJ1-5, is DARVTQTPRHKVTEMGQEVTMRCQPILGHNTVFWYRQTMMQGLELLAYFRNRAPLDDSGMPKDRFSAEMPDATLATLKIQPSEPRDSAVYFCASGGGGPSQPQHFGDGTRLSIL.

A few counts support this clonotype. The DNA of the CDR3 is TGTGCCATCAGTGATAAGGGGGACTACGAGCAGTACTTC. Encoded protein: CAISDKGDYEQYF. The chain combines TRBV10-3 with TRBJ2-7, with D possibly TRBD1 on 6 matching bases. Germline V gene lookup returns CDR1 ENHRY and CDR2 SYGVKD. The CDR3 length is 13 residues. V dropped 3 bases and J dropped 3 bases, with 9 bases sitting between them.

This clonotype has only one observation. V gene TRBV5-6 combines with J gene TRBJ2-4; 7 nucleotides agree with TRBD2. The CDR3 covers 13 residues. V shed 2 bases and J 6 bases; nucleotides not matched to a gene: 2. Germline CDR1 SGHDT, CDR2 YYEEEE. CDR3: CASSFAGVNIQYF. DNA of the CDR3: TGTGCCAGCAGCTTTGCGGGGGTAAACATTCAGTACTTC.

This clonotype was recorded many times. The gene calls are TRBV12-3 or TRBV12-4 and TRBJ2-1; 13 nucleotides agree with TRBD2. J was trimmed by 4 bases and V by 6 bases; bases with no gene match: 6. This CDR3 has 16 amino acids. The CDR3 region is CASSPGLAGPYNEQFF. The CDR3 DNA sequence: TGTGCCAGCAGCCCGGGACTAGCGGGACCTTACAATGAGCAGTTCTTC.

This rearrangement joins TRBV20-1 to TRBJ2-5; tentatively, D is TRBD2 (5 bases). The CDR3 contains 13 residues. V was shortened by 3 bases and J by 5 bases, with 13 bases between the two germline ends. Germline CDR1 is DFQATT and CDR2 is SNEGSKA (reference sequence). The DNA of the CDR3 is TGCAGTGCTAGTGGACTCCCCGGGGAGACCCAGTACTTC. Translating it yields CSASGLPGETQYF.

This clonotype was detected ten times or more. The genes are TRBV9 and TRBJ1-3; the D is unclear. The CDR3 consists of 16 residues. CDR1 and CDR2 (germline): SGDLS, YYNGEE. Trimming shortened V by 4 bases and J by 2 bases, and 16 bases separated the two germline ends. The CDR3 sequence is CASSPEGVAAGNTIYF. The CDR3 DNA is TGTGCCAGCAGCCCCGAGGGAGTAGCGGCTGGAAACACCATATATTTT. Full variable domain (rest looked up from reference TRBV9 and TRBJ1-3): DSGVTQTPKHLITATGQRVTLRCSPRSGDLSVYWYQQSLDQGLQFLIQYYNGEERAKGNILERFSAQQFPDLHSELNLSSLELGDSALYFCASSPEGVAAGNTIYFGEGSWLTVV.

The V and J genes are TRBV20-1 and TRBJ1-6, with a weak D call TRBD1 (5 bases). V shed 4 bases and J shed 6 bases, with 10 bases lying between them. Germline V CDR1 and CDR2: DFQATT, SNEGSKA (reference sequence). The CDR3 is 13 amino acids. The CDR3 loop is CSATGRSNSPLHF. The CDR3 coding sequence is TGCAGTGCTACGGGACGGAGTAATTCACCCCTCCACTTT.